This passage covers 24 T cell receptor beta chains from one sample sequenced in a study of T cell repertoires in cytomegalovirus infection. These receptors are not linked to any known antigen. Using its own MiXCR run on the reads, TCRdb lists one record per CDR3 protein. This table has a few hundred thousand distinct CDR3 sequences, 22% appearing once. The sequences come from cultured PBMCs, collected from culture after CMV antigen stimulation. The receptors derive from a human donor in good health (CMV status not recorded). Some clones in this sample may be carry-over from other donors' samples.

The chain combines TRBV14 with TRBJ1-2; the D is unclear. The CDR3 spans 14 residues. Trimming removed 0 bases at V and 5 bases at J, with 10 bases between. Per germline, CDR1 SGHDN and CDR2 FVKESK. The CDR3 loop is CASSQDLVRYGYTF. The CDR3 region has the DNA TGTGCCAGCAGCCAAGATCTAGTCCGATATGGCTACACCTTC.

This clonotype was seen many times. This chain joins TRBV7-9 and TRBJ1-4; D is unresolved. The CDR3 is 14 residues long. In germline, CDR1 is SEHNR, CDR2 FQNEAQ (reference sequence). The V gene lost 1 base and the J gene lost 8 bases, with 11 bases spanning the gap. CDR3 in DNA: TGTGCCAGCAGCTTAGGGCGGACCTACGAAAAACTGTTTTTT. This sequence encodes CASSLGRTYEKLFF.

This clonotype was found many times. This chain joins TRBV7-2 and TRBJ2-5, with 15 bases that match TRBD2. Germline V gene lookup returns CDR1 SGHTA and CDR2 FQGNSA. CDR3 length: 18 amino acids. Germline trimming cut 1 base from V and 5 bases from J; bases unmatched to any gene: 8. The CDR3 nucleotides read TGTGCCAGCAGCTTAGGATGGACTAGCGGGAGGGCGCGGGAGACCCAGTACTTC. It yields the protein CASSLGWTSGRARETQYF.

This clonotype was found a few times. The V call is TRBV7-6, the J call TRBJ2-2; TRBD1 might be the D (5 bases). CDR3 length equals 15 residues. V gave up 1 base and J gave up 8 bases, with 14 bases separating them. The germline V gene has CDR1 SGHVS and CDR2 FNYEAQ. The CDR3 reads CASSLDSRVTGELFF. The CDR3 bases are TGTGCCAGCAGCTTAGATTCCAGGGTGACTGGGGAGCTGTTTTTT.

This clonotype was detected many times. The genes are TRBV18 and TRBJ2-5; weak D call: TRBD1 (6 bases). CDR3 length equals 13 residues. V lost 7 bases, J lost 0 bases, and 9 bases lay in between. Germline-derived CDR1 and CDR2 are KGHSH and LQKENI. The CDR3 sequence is CASLRDNQETQYF. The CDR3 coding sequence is TGTGCCAGCTTACGGGACAACCAAGAGACCCAGTACTTC.

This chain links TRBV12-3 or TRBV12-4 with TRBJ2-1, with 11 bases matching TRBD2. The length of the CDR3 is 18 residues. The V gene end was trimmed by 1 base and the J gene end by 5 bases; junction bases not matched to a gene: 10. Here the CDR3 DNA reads TGTGCCAGCAGTTTAGTCCTCCAGACTAGCGGGGCCCACAATGAGCAGTTCTTC. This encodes CASSLVLQTSGAHNEQFF.

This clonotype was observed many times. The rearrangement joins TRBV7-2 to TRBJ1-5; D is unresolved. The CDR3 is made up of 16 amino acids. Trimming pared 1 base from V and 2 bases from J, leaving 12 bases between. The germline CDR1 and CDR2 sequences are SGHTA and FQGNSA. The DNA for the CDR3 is TGTGCCAGCAGCTTAGGGTCAGGTATAGGCAATCAGCCCCAGCATTTT. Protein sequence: CASSLGSGIGNQPQHF.

CDR3: CASSLSAESNQPQHF. In nucleotides, the CDR3 is TGTGCCAGCAGCTTAAGCGCGGAGAGCAATCAGCCCCAGCATTTT. The gene calls are TRBV5-6 and TRBJ1-5; D is undetermined. CDR3 length: 15 residues. Germline CDR1 and CDR2: SGHDT and YYEEEE. The V and J ends lost 2 bases and 1 base respectively, with 10 bases between them.

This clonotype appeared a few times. The CDR3 DNA sequence: TGTGCCAGCAGACCCGGCATGGGAGCTTCGTACAATGAGCAGTTCTTC. Encoded protein: CASRPGMGASYNEQFF. J is TRBJ2-1 and V is TRBV6-2 or TRBV6-3, with a possible D match to TRBD2 (5 bases). From germline, CDR1 is MNHEY and CDR2 SVGEGT. Trimming removed 6 bases from V and 4 bases from J, with 19 bases in between. The CDR3 loop spans 16 amino acids.

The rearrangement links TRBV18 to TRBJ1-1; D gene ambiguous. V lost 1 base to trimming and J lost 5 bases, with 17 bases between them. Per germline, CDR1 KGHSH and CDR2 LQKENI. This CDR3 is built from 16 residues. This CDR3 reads CASSPLDSGVRTEAFF. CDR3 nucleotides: TGTGCCAGCTCACCACTAGATTCCGGCGTCCGGACTGAAGCTTTCTTT.

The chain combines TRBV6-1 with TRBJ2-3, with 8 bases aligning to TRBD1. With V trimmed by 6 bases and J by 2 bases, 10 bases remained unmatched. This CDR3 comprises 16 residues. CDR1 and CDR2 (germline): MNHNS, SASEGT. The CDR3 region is CASSSDRGSFTDTQYF. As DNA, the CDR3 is TGTGCCAGCAGCAGTGACAGGGGATCCTTCACAGATACGCAGTATTTT.

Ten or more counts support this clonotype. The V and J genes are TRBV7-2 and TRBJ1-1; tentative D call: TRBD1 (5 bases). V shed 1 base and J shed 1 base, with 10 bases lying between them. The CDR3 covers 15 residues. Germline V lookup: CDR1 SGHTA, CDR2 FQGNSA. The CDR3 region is CASSLGQGKNTEAFF. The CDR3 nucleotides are TGTGCCAGCAGCTTAGGGCAGGGAAAGAACACTGAAGCTTTCTTT. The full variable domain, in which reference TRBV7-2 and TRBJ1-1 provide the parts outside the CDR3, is GAGVSQSPSNKVTEKGKDVELRCDPISGHTALYWYRQSLGQGLEFLIYFQGNSAPDKSGLPSDRFSAERTGGSVSTLTIQRTQQEDSAVYLCASSLGQGKNTEAFFGQGTRLTVV.

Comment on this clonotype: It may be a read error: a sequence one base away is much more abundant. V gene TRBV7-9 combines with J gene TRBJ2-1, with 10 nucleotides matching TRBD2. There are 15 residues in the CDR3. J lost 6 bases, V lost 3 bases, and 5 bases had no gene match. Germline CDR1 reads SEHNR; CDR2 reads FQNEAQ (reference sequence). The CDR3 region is CASSLESGRVNEQFF. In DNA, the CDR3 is TGTGCCAGCAGCTTGGAGAGCGGGAGGGTCAATGAGCAGTTCTTC.

The CDR3 here is CASSLWEVGTEAFF. The CDR3 DNA is TGTGCCAGCAGCTTGTGGGAAGTCGGCACTGAAGCTTTCTTT. The rearrangement links TRBV7-9 to TRBJ1-1; D uncertain. CDR3 length: 14 residues. The germline gives CDR1 SEHNR, CDR2 FQNEAQ (reference sequence). V gave up 3 bases and J gave up 4 bases, with 12 bases separating them.

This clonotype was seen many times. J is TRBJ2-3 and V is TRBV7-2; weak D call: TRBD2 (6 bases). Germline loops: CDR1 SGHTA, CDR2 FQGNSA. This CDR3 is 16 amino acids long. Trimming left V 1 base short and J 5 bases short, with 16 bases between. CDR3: CASSLDGGVGGDTQYF. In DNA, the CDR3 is TGTGCCAGCAGCTTAGATGGCGGAGTGGGGGGAGATACGCAGTATTTT.

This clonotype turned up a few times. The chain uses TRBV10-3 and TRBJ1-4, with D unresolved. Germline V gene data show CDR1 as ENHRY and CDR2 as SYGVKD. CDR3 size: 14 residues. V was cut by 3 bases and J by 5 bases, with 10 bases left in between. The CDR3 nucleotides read TGTGCCATCAGTGACTACAAGCAGAATGAAAAACTGTTTTTT. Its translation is CAISDYKQNEKLFF.

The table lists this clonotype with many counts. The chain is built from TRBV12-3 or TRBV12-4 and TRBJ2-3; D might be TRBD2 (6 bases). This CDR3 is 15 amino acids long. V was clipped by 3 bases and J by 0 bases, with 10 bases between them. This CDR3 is CASSLGGASTDTQYF. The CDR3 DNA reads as TGTGCCAGCAGTTTGGGAGGCGCTAGCACAGATACGCAGTATTTT.

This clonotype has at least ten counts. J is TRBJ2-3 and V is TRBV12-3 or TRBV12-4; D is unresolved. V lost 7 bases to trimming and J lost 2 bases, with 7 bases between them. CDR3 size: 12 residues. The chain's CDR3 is CASIEATDTQYF. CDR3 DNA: TGTGCCAGCATAGAAGCCACAGATACGCAGTATTTT.

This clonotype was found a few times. CDR3 sequence (DNA): TGTGCCAGCAGCTCTACGCAAACAGGAGGCGAAAAACTGTTTTTT. Its translation: CASSSTQTGGEKLFF. This sequence joins TRBV7-9 and TRBJ1-4; D possibly corresponds to TRBD1 (5 bases). CDR1 SEHNR and CDR2 FQNEAQ come from the germline V gene (reference sequence). V was trimmed by 4 bases and J by 8 bases, leaving 17 bases between them. CDR3 length equals 15 residues.

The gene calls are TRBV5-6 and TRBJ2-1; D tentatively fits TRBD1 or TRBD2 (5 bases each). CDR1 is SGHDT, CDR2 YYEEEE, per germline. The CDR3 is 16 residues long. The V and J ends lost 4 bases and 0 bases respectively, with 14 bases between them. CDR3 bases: TGTGCCAGCAGCCCGGGACGCCGGAGCTCCTACAATGAGCAGTTCTTC. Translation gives CASSPGRRSSYNEQFF.

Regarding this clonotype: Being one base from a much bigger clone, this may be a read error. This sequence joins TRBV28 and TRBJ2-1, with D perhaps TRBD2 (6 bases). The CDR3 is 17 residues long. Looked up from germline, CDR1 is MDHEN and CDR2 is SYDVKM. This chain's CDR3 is CAGSLFVLPGVQNEQFF. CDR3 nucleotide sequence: TGTGCCGGCAGTTTGTTTGTTTTGCCGGGAGTTCAGAATGAGCAGTTCTTC.

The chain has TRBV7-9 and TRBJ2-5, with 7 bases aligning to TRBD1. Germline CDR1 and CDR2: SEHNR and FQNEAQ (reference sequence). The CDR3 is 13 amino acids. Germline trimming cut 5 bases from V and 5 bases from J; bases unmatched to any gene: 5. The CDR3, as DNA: TGTGCCAGCAGCCAGACAGGGTATGAGACCCAGTACTTC. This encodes CASSQTGYETQYF.

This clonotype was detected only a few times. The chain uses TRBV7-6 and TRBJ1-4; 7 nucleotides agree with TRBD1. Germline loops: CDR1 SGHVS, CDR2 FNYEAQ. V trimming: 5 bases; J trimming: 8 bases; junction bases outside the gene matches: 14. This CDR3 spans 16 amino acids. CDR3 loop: CASSTTGRDREEKLFF. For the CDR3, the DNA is TGTGCCAGCAGCACTACGGGCCGGGACAGAGAAGAAAAACTGTTTTTT.

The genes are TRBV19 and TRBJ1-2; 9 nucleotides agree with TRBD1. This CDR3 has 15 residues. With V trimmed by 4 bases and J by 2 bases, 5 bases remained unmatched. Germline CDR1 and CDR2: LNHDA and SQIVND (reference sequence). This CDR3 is CASSTRQGVNYGYTF. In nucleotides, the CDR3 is TGTGCCAGTAGTACCCGACAGGGGGTGAACTATGGCTACACCTTC. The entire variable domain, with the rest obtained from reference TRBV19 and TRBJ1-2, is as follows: DGGITQSPKYLFRKEGQNVTLSCEQNLNHDAMYWYRQDPGQGLRLIYYSQIVNDFQKGDIAEGYSVSREKKESFPLTVTSAQKNPTAFYLCASSTRQGVNYGYTFGSGTRLTVV.